The rows below give T cell receptor beta chains drawn from one sample of a study of T cells after yellow fever vaccination. MiXCR, applied by TCRdb to the 5' RACE reads, yields one record per CDR3 protein. Counted here are 200,000 to 300,000 distinct CDR3 sequences, around 7% occurring once; the ten biggest clones make up 0.85%. This sample comprised CD4+ T cells sorted from PBMCs, obtained 15 days after the yellow fever booster vaccination. The source of these receptors is a man aged 25-45 years who received the YFV17D yellow fever vaccine. CDR3s include the opening cysteine and the closing phenylalanine or tryptophan. The D gene is left open where the match is weak. Clone size appears in some rows only: once, few, many, or a class for an expanded clone.

d_call | j_call | v_call | cdr3_length | clone_size | cdr3_aa | cdr3_nt
NA | TRBJ2-5 | TRBV7-9 | 16 | few | CASSLPGPGARETQYF | TGTGCCAGCAGCTTACCTGGACCGGGAGCCCGGGAGACCCAGTACTTC
NA | TRBJ1-1 | TRBV12-3/TRBV12-4 | 13 | few | CASSLGESTEAFF | TGTGCCAGCAGTTTAGGTGAATCCACTGAAGCTTTCTTT
NA | TRBJ1-5 | TRBV4-3 | 13 | many | CASSQEGRQPQHF | TGCGCCAGCAGCCAAGAGGGCCGGCAGCCCCAGCATTTT
TRBD2 | TRBJ2-1 | TRBV20-1 | 18 | many | CSANSYGTSLSSYNEQFF | TGCAGTGCTAATTCTTACGGGACTAGCCTTAGCTCCTACAATGAGCAGTTCTTC
NA | TRBJ2-1 | TRBV14 | 19 | many | CASSQQSADWRRSYNEQFF | TGTGCCAGCAGCCAACAGAGTGCGGACTGGAGACGTTCCTACAATGAGCAGTTCTTC
NA | TRBJ2-7 | TRBV6-1 | 13 | NA | CATLGVAEGEQYF | TGTGCCACCCTGGGGGTAGCGGAGGGGGAGCAGTACTTC
NA | TRBJ2-1 | TRBV6-2/TRBV6-3 | 15 | NA | CASSKSGQTFGEQFF | TGTGCCAGCAGTAAGTCAGGACAGACTTTTGGTGAGCAGTTCTTC
NA | TRBJ2-2 | TRBV7-2 | 17 | many | CASSLFQLTSNTGELFF | TGTGCCAGCAGCTTATTTCAGCTGACCTCGAACACCGGGGAGCTGTTTTTT
TRBD2 | TRBJ2-2 | TRBV5-6 | 16 | NA | CASSLIGLEGTGELFF | TGTGCCAGCAGCTTGATCGGACTAGAAGGCACCGGGGAGCTGTTTTTT
TRBD1 | TRBJ1-5 | TRBV18 | 14 | NA | CASSLDRGYQPQHF | TGTGCCAGCTCACTTGACAGGGGTTATCAGCCCCAGCATTTT
NA | TRBJ2-1 | TRBV5-1 | 13 | many | CASEGPSYNEQFF | TGCGCCAGCGAAGGGCCTTCCTACAATGAGCAGTTCTTC
NA | TRBJ2-1 | TRBV7-2 | 14 | NA | CASRHSGVHNEQFF | TGTGCCAGCAGACACTCGGGAGTACACAATGAGCAGTTCTTC
NA | TRBJ2-3 | TRBV20-1 | 15 | few | CSATDSGRSTDTQYF | TGCAGTGCTACCGACTCGGGCCGGAGCACAGATACGCAGTATTTT
TRBD1 | TRBJ1-1 | TRBV6-5 | 16 | NA | CASSYLRGTGGTEAFF | TGTGCCAGCAGTTACTTGAGGGGGACAGGGGGAACTGAAGCTTTCTTT
TRBD1 | TRBJ1-1 | TRBV6-5 | 17 | many | CASSFPGTGSGSGEAFF | TGTGCCAGCAGTTTCCCCGGGACAGGGAGTGGGTCTGGTGAAGCTTTCTTT
NA | TRBJ2-6 | TRBV20-1 | 17 | few | CSARDQGAQSWANVLTF | TGCAGTGCTAGAGATCAAGGGGCGCAATCCTGGGCCAACGTCCTGACTTTC
NA | TRBJ2-5 | TRBV5-4 | 13 | few | CASKGAVQETQYF | TGTGCCAGCAAGGGAGCGGTCCAAGAGACCCAGTACTTC
TRBD2 | TRBJ2-2 | TRBV7-2 | 17 | few | CASSFTSGRANTGELFF | TGTGCCAGCAGCTTTACTAGCGGGAGGGCGAACACCGGGGAGCTGTTTTTT
NA | TRBJ2-6 | TRBV2 | 15 | NA | CAPGAISSGANVLTF | TGTGCCCCCGGTGCTATATCGTCGGGGGCCAACGTCCTGACTTTC
NA | TRBJ1-1 | TRBV5-1 | 15 | few | CASSSYRVPYTEAFF | TGCGCCAGCAGCTCCTACAGGGTTCCATACACTGAAGCTTTCTTT
TRBD1 | TRBJ2-7 | TRBV4-2 | 13 | few | CASSQLTGTEQYF | TGTGCCAGCAGCCAGTTGACAGGGACCGAGCAGTACTTC
NA | TRBJ2-7 | TRBV7-9 | 14 | many | CASSLIAEIYEQYF | TGTGCCAGCAGCTTAATAGCGGAAATCTACGAGCAGTACTTC
TRBD2 | TRBJ2-3 | TRBV7-8 | 17 | NA | CASSWWTSAKNTDTQYF | TGTGCCAGCAGCTGGTGGACTAGCGCTAAAAACACAGATACGCAGTATTTT
TRBD2 | TRBJ2-7 | TRBV5-8 | 14 | few | CASSFSGPSYEQYF | TGTGCCAGCAGCTTTAGCGGGCCTTCCTACGAGCAGTACTTC
NA | TRBJ2-1 | TRBV20-1 | 13 | many | CSARGHLHNEQFF | TGCAGTGCTCGGGGACACTTACACAATGAGCAGTTCTTC
NA | TRBJ1-2 | TRBV6-5 | 13 | NA | CASSLTRNYGYTF | TGTGCCAGCAGCTTAACACGTAACTATGGCTACACCTTC
NA | TRBJ2-1 | TRBV21-1 | 14 | NA | CASSEERSYNEQFF | TGTGCCAGCAGCGAGGAGCGCTCCTACAATGAGCAGTTCTTC
NA | TRBJ1-3 | TRBV19 | 14 | NA | CASSDRNSGNTIYF | TGTGCCAGTAGCGACAGGAACTCTGGAAACACCATATATTTT
NA | TRBJ2-1 | TRBV5-1 | 12 | many | CASRENYNEQFF | TGCGCCAGCAGGGAAAACTACAATGAGCAGTTCTTC
NA | TRBJ2-3 | TRBV2 | 13 | NA | CASSEAFRQMQYF | TGTGCCAGCAGTGAAGCTTTTAGACAGATGCAGTATTTT
NA | TRBJ2-1 | TRBV19 | 15 | few | CASKGGTTRYNEQFF | TGTGCCAGTAAGGGGGGGACAACCCGATACAATGAGCAGTTCTTC
TRBD1 | TRBJ2-5 | TRBV2 | 14 | NA | CASTQTGGQETQYF | TGTGCCAGCACCCAGACAGGGGGTCAAGAGACCCAGTACTTC
NA | TRBJ1-6 | TRBV7-2 | 12 | NA | CASSLSESPLHF | TGTGCCAGCAGCTTATCGGAGTCACCCCTCCACTTT
NA | TRBJ2-5 | TRBV7-8 | 15 | few | CASSYPRWRQETQYF | TGTGCCAGCAGCTATCCACGGTGGCGACAAGAGACCCAGTACTTC
NA | TRBJ2-1 | TRBV4-3 | 11 | many | CASSQRNEQFF | TGCGCCAGCAGCCAGAGGAATGAGCAGTTCTTC
NA | TRBJ1-3 | TRBV20-1 | 15 | NA | CSARDRRYSGNTIYF | TGCAGTGCTAGAGATCGACGGTACTCTGGAAACACCATATATTTT
NA | TRBJ2-1 | TRBV20-1 | 11 | many | CTAAGTHEQFF | TGCACAGCGGCCGGGACGCATGAGCAGTTCTTC
TRBD1 | TRBJ2-7 | TRBV11-2 | 17 | NA | CASSLITGQGQLYEQYF | TGTGCCAGCAGCCTGATCACGGGACAGGGCCAACTCTACGAGCAGTACTTC
NA | TRBJ2-1 | TRBV11-2 | 13 | NA | CASSLRPEHEQFF | TGTGCCAGCAGCTTAAGACCGGAGCATGAGCAGTTCTTC
NA | TRBJ2-7 | TRBV14 | 15 | few | CASSQDWGRYYEQYF | TGTGCCAGCAGCCAAGATTGGGGCAGGTACTACGAGCAGTACTTC